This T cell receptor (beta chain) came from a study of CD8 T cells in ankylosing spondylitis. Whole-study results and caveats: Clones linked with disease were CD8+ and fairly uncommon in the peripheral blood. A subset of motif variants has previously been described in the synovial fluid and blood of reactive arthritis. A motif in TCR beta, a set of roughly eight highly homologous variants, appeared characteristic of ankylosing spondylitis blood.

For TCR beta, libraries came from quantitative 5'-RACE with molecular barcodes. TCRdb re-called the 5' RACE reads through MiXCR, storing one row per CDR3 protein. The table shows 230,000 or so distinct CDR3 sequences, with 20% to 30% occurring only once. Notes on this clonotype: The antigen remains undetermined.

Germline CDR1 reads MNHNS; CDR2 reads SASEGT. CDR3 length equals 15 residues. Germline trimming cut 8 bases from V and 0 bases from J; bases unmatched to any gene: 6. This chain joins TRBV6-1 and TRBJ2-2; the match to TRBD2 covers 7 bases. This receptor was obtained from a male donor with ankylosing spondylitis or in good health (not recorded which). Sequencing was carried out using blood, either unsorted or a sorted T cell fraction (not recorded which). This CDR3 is CASRWGGANTGELFF. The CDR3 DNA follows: TGTGCCAGCCGGTGGGGGGGGGCGAACACCGGGGAGCTGTTTTTT.